This T cell receptor beta chain was sequenced for a study of shared clonotypes between healthy human individuals. Findings of the study overall: The generation probabilities recorded for non-shared clonotypes fell below those of clonotypes shared by all four donors. Sampling used blood alone; tissue repertoires probably differ.

In regard to this clone: Its antigen is undetermined.

CDR1 is MDHEN, CDR2 SYDVKM, per germline. V shed 6 bases and J 6 bases; nucleotides not matched to a gene: 7. CDR3 length: 15 amino acids. As defined, naive CD8 cells were CD45RO-negative and positively selected for CCR7, with terminally differentiated effector memory CD45RA+ cells excluded. HIV-negative, healthy adults without recent acute infections or vaccinations were the donors. Every subset had its genomic DNA shared out evenly among several immunoSEQ plates. TCRdb's table, derived via immunoSEQ multiplex PCR, lists solely in-frame clones and lacks some. The repertoire has roughly 2 million clones, approximately 94% of them found once; the top ten carry 1% to 1.3%.

Sequencing input: naive CD8+ T cells sorted from blood. This clonotype was sampled from a man between 18 and 35 years old in good health. The chain links TRBV28 to TRBJ1-6; TRBD1 agrees at 8 bases. DNA of the CDR3: TGTGCCAGCAGACGTACGACAGGGGTTAATTCACCCCTCCACTTT. It translates to CASRRTTGVNSPLHF.